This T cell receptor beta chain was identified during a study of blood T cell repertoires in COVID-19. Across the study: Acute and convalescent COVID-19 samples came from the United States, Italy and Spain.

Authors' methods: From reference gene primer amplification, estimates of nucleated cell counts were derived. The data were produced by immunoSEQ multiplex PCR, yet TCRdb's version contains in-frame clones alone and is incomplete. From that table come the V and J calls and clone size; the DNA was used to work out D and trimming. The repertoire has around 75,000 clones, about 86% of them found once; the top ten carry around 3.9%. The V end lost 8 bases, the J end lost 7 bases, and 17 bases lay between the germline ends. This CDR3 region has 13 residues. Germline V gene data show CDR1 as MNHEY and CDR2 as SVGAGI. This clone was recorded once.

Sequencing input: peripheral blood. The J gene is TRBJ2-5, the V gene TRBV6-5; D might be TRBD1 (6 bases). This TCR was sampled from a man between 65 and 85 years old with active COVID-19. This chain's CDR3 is CASARTAGGTQYF. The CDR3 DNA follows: TGTGCCAGCGCCCGGACAGCTGGGGGGACCCAGTACTTC.